The sample holds a few counts of the clone carrying this T cell receptor beta chain. The target antigen is unknown. There were at least 5 micrograms of total RNA extracted from every sample. The germline V gene has CDR1 DFQATT and CDR2 SNEGSKA (reference sequence). Trimming pared 0 bases from V and 3 bases from J, leaving 9 bases between. The CDR3 sequence is 13 residues long. The data originate from a study of blood T cells in healthy people across ages. For the study at large: Template switching retrieved approximately one barcoded beta molecule for each two T cells. General observations from the study: Underestimates were what the diversity estimates from one million T cells were considered to be.

The use of a sample-barcoded 5' primer and a J-beta primer mix characterized a second PCR of about 7 to 12 cycles. One entry per CDR3 protein results from TCRdb running MiXCR on the 5' RACE reads. The sample contains hundreds of thousands of distinct CDR3 sequences, roughly 64% of which appear only once. The chain uses TRBV20-1 and TRBJ2-7, with D tentatively TRBD2 (5 bases). The sequence came from a man younger than 40 in good health. Sequences were obtained from blood. Written as DNA, the CDR3 is TGCAGTGCTAGAGACGAGGGCTTCTACGAGCAGTACTTC. Amino acid sequence: CSARDEGFYEQYF.